This T cell receptor (beta chain) is drawn from a study of T-cell memory formation after mild COVID-19. Germline CDR1 reads KGHSH; CDR2 reads LQKENI. With 2 bases clipped from V and 3 bases from J, the junction kept 1 base outside the gene matches. This CDR3 comprises 13 residues. Using its own MiXCR run on the 5' RACE reads, TCRdb lists one record per CDR3 protein. The top ten clones hold roughly 22% of a sample with about 290,000 distinct CDR3 sequences, roughly 15% of them seen once. The V and J genes are TRBV18 and TRBJ2-7; 7 nucleotides align to TRBD2. Source material: PBMCs or a T cell subset sorted from them (not recorded which). This receptor was identified in a man younger than 30 who had mild COVID-19 (a few samples of this study predate the infection). Cell type and time point are not known. The CDR3 loop reads CASSPAGDYEQYF. CDR3 sequence (DNA): TGTGCCAGCTCACCAGCGGGGGACTACGAGCAGTACTTC.